Listed below are T cell receptor beta chains from one sample, sequenced in a study of cytomegalovirus exposure and HLA in healthy donors. Method: immunoSEQ multiplex PCR; TCRdb's copy keeps in-frame clones and lacks some. The sample carries some 190,000 clones, about four fifths recorded once. Sequenced material: PBMCs. The receptors originated from a woman in her twenties or thirties in good health and CMV-seronegative. The CDR3 runs from the conserved cysteine through the conserved F or W. D genes are given only for firm matches. Rows may omit the clone size; those that give it use once, few, many or a size class.

length: 19
V: TRBV5-1
J: TRBJ2-3
size: once
D: TRBD2
CDR3: CASSPGLAGGPGLADTQYF
DNA: TGCGCCAGCAGCCCGGGACTAGCGGGGGGGCCTGGGTTAGCAGATACGCAGTATTTT

length: 15
V: TRBV7-2
J: TRBJ2-7
size: -
D: TRBD1
CDR3: CASSFAGTGRYEQYF
DNA: TGTGCCAGCAGCTTTGCCGGGACAGGACGGTACGAGCAGTACTTC

length: 13
V: TRBV6-5
J: TRBJ2-7
size: -
D: -
CDR3: CASSYSSDYEQYF
DNA: TGTGCCAGCAGTTACTCGTCAGACTACGAGCAGTACTTC

length: 13
V: TRBV5-1
J: TRBJ2-7
size: few
D: -
CDR3: CASSLRDFYEQYF
DNA: TGCGCCAGCAGCCTCCGGGACTTCTACGAGCAGTACTTC

length: 16
V: TRBV4-3
J: TRBJ2-1
size: -
D: TRBD2
CDR3: CASSQDGSGGYNEQFF
DNA: TGCGCCAGCAGCCAAGATGGCAGCGGGGGTTACAATGAGCAGTTCTTC

length: 10
V: TRBV2
J: TRBJ1-1
size: -
D: -
CDR3: CASSDREAFF
DNA: TGTGCCAGCAGTGACAGGGAAGCTTTCTTT

length: 18
V: TRBV5-1
J: TRBJ2-1
size: -
D: TRBD2
CDR3: CASSWGTSGGAAYNEQFF
DNA: TGCGCCAGCAGCTGGGGGACTAGCGGGGGGGCGGCTTACAATGAGCAGTTCTTC

length: 15
V: TRBV7-9
J: TRBJ2-3
size: -
D: -
CDR3: CASSLGTRVTDTQYF
DNA: TGTGCCAGCAGCTTAGGTACGAGAGTCACAGATACGCAGTATTTT

length: 12
V: TRBV2
J: TRBJ1-2
size: -
D: TRBD1
CDR3: CASSGTGEGYTF
DNA: TGTGCCAGCAGTGGCACAGGGGAAGGCTACACCTTC

length: 16
V: TRBV5-1
J: TRBJ2-2
size: -
D: TRBD1
CDR3: CASIEGTGGATGELFF
DNA: TGCGCCAGCATCGAGGGGACAGGGGGCGCCACCGGGGAGCTGTTTTTT

length: 13
V: TRBV7-2
J: TRBJ1-1
size: -
D: -
CDR3: CASSTYVRTEAFF
DNA: TGTGCCAGCAGCACCTATGTCAGGACTGAAGCTTTCTTT

length: 14
V: TRBV2
J: TRBJ2-5
size: -
D: TRBD1
CDR3: CASSSRTGEETQYF
DNA: TGTGCCAGCAGTTCGAGGACAGGAGAAGAGACCCAGTACTTC

length: 16
V: TRBV18
J: TRBJ2-1
size: -
D: TRBD2
CDR3: CASSKSSGGTYNEQFF
DNA: TGTGCCAGCTCAAAGTCTAGCGGGGGCACCTACAATGAGCAGTTCTTC

length: 16
V: TRBV5-1
J: TRBJ2-3
size: -
D: -
CDR3: CASSLRRVQVTDTQYF
DNA: TGCGCCAGCAGCTTGCGACGGGTCCAAGTCACAGATACGCAGTATTTT

length: 18
V: TRBV7-9
J: TRBJ1-6
size: -
D: -
CDR3: CASSPDSRQATYNSPLHF
DNA: TGTGCCAGCAGCCCCGATTCCCGACAGGCCACCTATAATTCACCCCTCCACTTT

length: 14
V: TRBV10-2
J: TRBJ1-2
size: -
D: TRBD1
CDR3: CASSDPGQGNGYTF
DNA: TGCGCCAGCAGTGACCCTGGACAGGGGAATGGCTACACCTTC

length: 18
V: TRBV5-1
J: TRBJ2-5
size: -
D: TRBD2
CDR3: CASSFSSGGAAVQETQYF
DNA: TGCGCCAGCAGCTTCTCTAGCGGGGGGGCCGCTGTGCAGGAGACCCAGTACTTC

length: 13
V: TRBV4-1
J: TRBJ2-3
size: -
D: -
CDR3: CATLDFSTDTQYF
DNA: TGCGCCACCTTGGACTTTAGCACAGATACGCAGTATTTT